The clone carrying this T cell receptor beta chain came up a few times. Its cognate antigen is unknown. These data are taken from a study of T-cell memory formation after mild COVID-19. Study as a whole: TCR clusters were largely donor specific. Findings of the study overall: The study found balanced CD4/CD8 in clones contracting day 15 to 85 and a CD4+ lean in later expanders.

TCRdb passed the 5' RACE reads through MiXCR, listing each CDR3 protein once. The sample includes 75,000 to 95,000 distinct CDR3 sequences, around an eighth of them seen just once. Trimming shortened V by 3 bases and J by 8 bases, and 17 bases separated the two germline ends. The germline CDR1 and CDR2 sequences are MNHEY and SMNVEV (reference sequence). This CDR3 has 15 amino acids. The sequence was collected from an adult woman who had mild COVID-19 (a few samples of this study predate the infection). Cell type and time point are not known. V is TRBV27 and J is TRBJ2-1, with a tentative D call TRBD1 (6 bases). Sequenced: PBMCs or a T cell subset sorted from them (not recorded which). This CDR3 is CASSFGDRPGDEQFF. The CDR3 region has the DNA TGTGCCAGCAGTTTCGGCGACAGGCCGGGTGATGAGCAGTTCTTC.